Following are 11 T cell receptor beta chains from one sample sequenced in a study of OX40 agonist ivuxolimab in advanced cancers. Measured with immunoSEQ multiplex PCR; TCRdb has only the in-frame clones, and not every one. The sample has 60,000 to 100,000 clones; over 80% are singletons. The sample here was CD4+ or CD8+ T cells sorted from blood, taken in a trial of the OX40 agonist ivuxolimab. The receptors originated from an adult with an advanced solid tumor such as melanoma, head and neck, liver or kidney cancer.

This clone was picked up one time. DNA for the CDR3: TGTGCCAGCAGGCGGCGGGACAGGGGTCAGCCCCAGCATTTT. Translation gives CASRRRDRGQPQHF. The chain uses TRBV6-5 and TRBJ1-5; TRBD1 matches at 10 bases. The trim removed 6 bases at V and 6 bases at J, leaving 5 bases unmatched. CDR3 size: 14 residues. Germline CDR1 MNHEY, CDR2 SVGAGI.

The chain couples TRBV7-3 to TRBJ2-3; the match to TRBD2 covers 8 bases. Trimming at V came to 3 bases and at J to 5 bases, leaving 7 bases not matched to a gene. Germline V gene sequence: CDR1 SGHTA, CDR2 FQGTGA. This CDR3 has 15 residues. The CDR3: CASSFPGAGVDTQYF. CDR3 DNA sequence: TGTGCCAGCAGCTTCCCAGGAGCGGGAGTAGATACGCAGTATTTT.

CDR3 protein: CATLAAGGDHEQYF. Here the CDR3 DNA reads TGTGCCACCCTGGCAGCGGGAGGAGACCACGAGCAGTACTTC. The rearrangement uses TRBV10-3 and TRBJ2-7, with 9 bases lining up with TRBD2. This CDR3 spans 14 amino acids. Germline V gene lookup returns CDR1 ENHRY and CDR2 SYGVKD. With 10 bases clipped from V and 5 bases from J, the junction kept 12 bases outside the gene matches.

The chain links TRBV5-6 to TRBJ1-1; a weak D match, TRBD1 (6 bases). The CDR3 loop spans 14 amino acids. Between the trimmed V and J ends, which lost 5 bases and 1 base, there was a span of 12 bases. CDR1 and CDR2 (germline): SGHDT, YYEEEE. The CDR3 nucleotides are TGTGCCAGCAGGGCGACAGGAGAGAACACTGAAGCTTTCTTT. Amino acid sequence: CASRATGENTEAFF. The whole variable domain, remainder taken from reference TRBV5-6 and TRBJ1-1, is DAGVTQSPTHLIKTRGQQVTLRCSPKSGHDTVSWYQQALGQGPQFIFQYYEEEERQRGNFPDRFSGHQFPNYSSELNVNALLLGDSALYLCASRATGENTEAFFGQGTRLTVV.

The chain couples TRBV20-1 to TRBJ1-2; D is unresolved. In germline, CDR1 is DFQATT, CDR2 SNEGSKA (reference sequence). The CDR3 has 11 amino acids. V shed 0 bases and J shed 12 bases, with 11 bases lying between them. DNA for the CDR3: TGCAGTGCTAGAGATCGTCAGGTTCACACCTTC. It yields the protein CSARDRQVHTF.

CDR3 protein: CASSQTTNGIETQYF. Written as DNA, the CDR3 is TGTGCCAGCAGCCAAACCACCAATGGGATAGAGACCCAGTACTTC. The chain uses TRBV11-3 and TRBJ2-5; the D is unclear. The CDR3 sequence is 15 residues long. The germline CDR1 and CDR2 sequences are SGHNT and YENEEA. The V end lost 5 bases, the J end lost 4 bases, and 17 bases lay between the germline ends.

The rearrangement uses TRBV6-1 and TRBJ2-5, with D tentatively TRBD1 (6 bases). V lost 0 bases, J lost 1 base, and 18 bases lay in between. The CDR3 covers 18 residues. Germline assignment: CDR1 MNHNS and CDR2 SASEGT. Written as DNA, the CDR3 is TGTGCCAGCAGTGAAGCAAAGGGCAGGGGTGGTTTCCAAGAGACCCAGTACTTC. Translation: CASSEAKGRGGFQETQYF.

The rearrangement uses TRBV6-1 and TRBJ1-5, with TRBD1 as a possible D gene (6 bases). The CDR3 spans 13 residues. Germline V gene sequence: CDR1 MNHNS, CDR2 SASEGT. Trimming took off 7 bases at V and 7 bases at J, with 14 bases between the two ends. The CDR3 region has the DNA TGTGCCAGCAATCAACAGGGAATACAGCCCCAGCATTTT. It yields the protein CASNQQGIQPQHF.

V usage is TRBV7-2 and J usage is TRBJ2-7, with no clear D. V lost 6 bases to trimming and J lost 0 bases, with 15 bases between them. Germline V gene data show CDR1 as SGHTA and CDR2 as FQGNSA. The CDR3 is 15 amino acids. Here the CDR3 DNA reads TGTGCCAGCAGACAATCGGGTCCCAGCTCCTACGAGCAGTACTTC. Residues: CASRQSGPSSYEQYF.

The chain has TRBV5-6 and TRBJ1-1; unclear D gene. From germline, CDR1 is SGHDT and CDR2 YYEEEE. This CDR3 comprises 13 residues. The V gene lost 4 bases and the J gene lost 8 bases, with 15 bases spanning the gap. CDR3 DNA sequence: TGTGCCAGCAGCGCCGGGGTTTATGTCGAAGCTTTCTTT. It is translated as CASSAGVYVEAFF.

This chain connects TRBV9 to TRBJ1-2; no definite D call. This CDR3 region has 12 residues. Germline CDR1 SGDLS, CDR2 YYNGEE. V dropped 4 bases and J dropped 1 base, with 5 bases sitting between them. CDR3 residues: CASSPSNYGYTF. Written as DNA, the CDR3 is TGTGCCAGCAGCCCTAGTAACTATGGCTACACCTTC.